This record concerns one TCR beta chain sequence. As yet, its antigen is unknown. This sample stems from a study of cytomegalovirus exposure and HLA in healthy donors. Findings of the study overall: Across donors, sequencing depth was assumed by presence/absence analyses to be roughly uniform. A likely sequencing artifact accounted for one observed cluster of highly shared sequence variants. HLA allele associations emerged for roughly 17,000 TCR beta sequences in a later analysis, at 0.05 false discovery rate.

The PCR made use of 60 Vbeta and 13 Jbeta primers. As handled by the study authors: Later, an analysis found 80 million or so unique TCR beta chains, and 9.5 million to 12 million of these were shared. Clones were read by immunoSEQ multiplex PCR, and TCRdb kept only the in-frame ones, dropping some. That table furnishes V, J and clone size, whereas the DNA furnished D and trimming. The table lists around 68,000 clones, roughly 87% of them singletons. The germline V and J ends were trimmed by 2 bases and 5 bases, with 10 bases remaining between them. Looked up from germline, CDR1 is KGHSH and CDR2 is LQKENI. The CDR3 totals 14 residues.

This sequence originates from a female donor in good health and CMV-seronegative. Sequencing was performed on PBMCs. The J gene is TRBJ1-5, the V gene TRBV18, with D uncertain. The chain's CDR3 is CASSPATEYQPQHF. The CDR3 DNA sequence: TGTGCCAGCTCACCAGCTACAGAGTATCAGCCCCAGCATTTT.